This T cell receptor beta chain is drawn from a study of T cell responses to AZD1222 COVID-19 vaccine. Study observations and caveats: Donors in the cohort were predominantly white British and more often female, and clonal diversity was possibly underestimated.

Clones were read by immunoSEQ multiplex PCR, and TCRdb kept only the in-frame ones, dropping some. The data contain around 150,000 clones, more than 85% of them seen just once; the ten biggest clones take up about 3.3%. V was shortened by 8 bases and J by 2 bases, with 12 bases between the two germline ends. CDR3 length: 14 residues. Germline loops: CDR1 SNHLY, CDR2 FYNNEI. A remark on this clone: The target antigen is unknown.

The V call is TRBV2, the J call TRBJ2-2; D is undetermined. The material was peripheral blood, obtained 28 days after the second AZD1222 dose. The clonotype originates from an adult who received the AZD1222 COVID-19 vaccine. In DNA, the CDR3 is TGTGCCAGCCGAATGGAACTTAACACCGGGGAGCTGTTTTTT. Encoded protein: CASRMELNTGELFF.